The TCR beta chain described here comes from a study of blood T cell repertoires in COVID-19. Whole-study context: Samples representing acute and convalescent COVID-19 were sourced from the United States, Italy and Spain.

The CDR3 runs 15 residues. V gave up 0 bases and J gave up 6 bases, with 12 bases separating them. CDR1 is LGHDT, CDR2 YNNKEL, per germline (reference sequence). The method was immunoSEQ multiplex PCR; TCRdb's version includes in-frame clones alone and lacks a portion of them. This table has some 71,000 clones, less than 85% appearing once. The chain combines TRBV3-1 (or the pseudogene TRBV3-2) with TRBJ1-5; D is possibly TRBD1 (6 bases). The sequence derives from a man between 50 and 59 years old with COVID-19, enrolled during active disease. Sequencing used peripheral blood. DNA for the CDR3: TGTGCCAGCAGCCAAGATGGGGGGGCCAGTCAGCCCCAGCATTTT. Its protein product is CASSQDGGASQPQHF.